This T cell receptor beta chain derives from a study of cytomegalovirus exposure and HLA in healthy donors (dated by TCRdb to the late 2010s). Some background on the complete study: A later analysis indicated that the 95 to 150 validation repertoires were generated on the platform also employed for the approximately 690 repertoires of the first cohort. To predict cytomegalovirus infection status, the study brought together high-throughput TCR immunosequencing, statistical association of individual TCRs with disease status, and machine learning. Besides the first cohort of around 700 subjects, a separate validation cohort made up of roughly 120 different subjects was used. The aim of the study was to test whether cataloging public T cell receptors could identify signatures of past pathogen exposure. What the research found in general, with its limitations: Three of the identified cytomegalovirus-associated TCR beta chains were confirmed in vitro to be specific for cytomegalovirus antigens. Of the cluster scores, about 94% were above 0 in a later analysis, which found that TCRs clustered in the first cohort also tended to co-occur in the 120 validation repertoires. While some public TCRs were present in many individuals, most TCR sequences turned up only very rarely across donors. Cytomegalovirus status was reported to be diagnosed by the classifier with high specificity and sensitivity in both the original and validation cohorts. A later analysis had no HLA typing for the validation cohort, so co-occurrence there was scored across all 130 or so repertoires. In the study, roughly 160 TCR beta chains were listed as associated with cytomegalovirus. It was suggested by the authors that the approach could potentially be generalized to other disease states and immunological phenotypes.

The donors were included in the validation cohort of 120 subjects, a group kept apart from the roughly 690-subject first cohort. Library prep was done by the immunoSEQ multiplex PCR assay. The paper's data handling went like this. A statistical classification framework was built for diagnosing cytomegalovirus status from the catalog of TCR beta chain sequences. Drawn from immuneACCESS, this table holds only the in-frame rearrangements with V and J called that TCRdb kept. Clones are partly lost; checked studies trace under half to an unresolved V gene and leave the rest unexplained. D and trimming were read from the DNA, whereas the V and J calls and clone size are those reported in that table. This sample lists some 180,000 clones; approximately 86% were detected once. About 7.7% of the sample belongs to the ten largest clones. The germline V gene (reference sequence) sets CDR1 to GTSNPN and CDR2 to SVGIG. The CDR3 sequence holds 15 residues, the cysteine and phenylalanine included. Just the 45-base CDR3 DNA is kept, in frame starting at base 1. V sheds 0 bases and J sheds 0 bases, leaving 11 bases between their ends.

As for this clone: Its antigen is still unknown. Qualities for individual bases were not recorded, and no much larger clone is one base off.

The sequence was obtained from a young man in good health and CMV-seropositive. Sequenced: PBMCs. Recombination joined TRBV30 with TRBJ1-1, with a tentative D gene TRBD1 over 6 matching bases. The CDR3: CAWSVLDSMNTEAFF. Here is the DNA: TGTGCCTGGAGTGTTCTGGACAGTATGAACACTGAAGCTTTCTTT.